This TCR beta chain is drawn from a study of CD8 T cells in Susac syndrome. High-throughput TCR beta sequencing covered peripheral CD8+ and CD4+ T cells. This clonotype was counted once. cDNA came from approximately 0.5 to 1 ug RNA primed by random hexamers. Amplification of TCR beta CDR3 used immunoSEQ multiplex PCR across 54 Vbeta and 13 Jbeta. Via MiXCR, TCRdb re-called the immunoSEQ multiplex PCR reads, giving one row per CDR3 protein. The profile shows some 150,000 distinct CDR3 sequences, approximately 94% of them singletons. V shed 1 base and J 4 bases; nucleotides not matched to a gene: 2. The CDR3 runs to 14 residues. Per the germline V gene, CDR1 is LNHNV and CDR2 is YYDKDF (reference sequence).

This clonotype was obtained from a human donor with multiple sclerosis. The sample comprised CD8+ T cells from PBMCs. The V gene is TRBV15, the J gene TRBJ2-7, with 9 bases that match TRBD1. CDR3 sequence reads: CATSRGQGGYEQYF. In nucleotides, the CDR3 is TGTGCCACCAGCAGAGGACAGGGGGGATACGAGCAGTACTTC.